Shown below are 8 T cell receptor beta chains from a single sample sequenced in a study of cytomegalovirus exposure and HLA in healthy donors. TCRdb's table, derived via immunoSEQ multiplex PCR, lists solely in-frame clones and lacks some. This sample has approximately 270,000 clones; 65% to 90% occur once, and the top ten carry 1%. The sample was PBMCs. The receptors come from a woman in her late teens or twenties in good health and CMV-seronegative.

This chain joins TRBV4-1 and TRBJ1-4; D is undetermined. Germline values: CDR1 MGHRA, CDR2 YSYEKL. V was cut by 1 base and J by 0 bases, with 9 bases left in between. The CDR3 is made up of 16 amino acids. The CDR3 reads CASSQARRSTNEKLFF. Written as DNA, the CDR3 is TGCGCCAGCAGCCAAGCTAGGAGGTCAACTAATGAAAAACTGTTTTTT.

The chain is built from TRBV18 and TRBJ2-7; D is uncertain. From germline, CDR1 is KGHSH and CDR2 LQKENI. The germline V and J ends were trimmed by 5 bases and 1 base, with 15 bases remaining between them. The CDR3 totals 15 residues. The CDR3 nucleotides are TGTGCCAGCTCAAGCAGTATCGCGGCATCCTACGAGCAGTACTTC. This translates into CASSSSIAASYEQYF.

In nucleotides, the CDR3 is TGCAGCGTTGATGGCAGGGGGAACTATGGCTACACCTTC. Protein product: CSVDGRGNYGYTF. The chain has TRBV29-1 and TRBJ1-2; 7 bases are shared with TRBD1. The V and J ends lost 3 bases and 2 bases, in that order; junction bases with no gene match: 3. The V gene's germline CDR1 is SQVTM and CDR2 ANQGSEA. The CDR3 is 13 residues long.

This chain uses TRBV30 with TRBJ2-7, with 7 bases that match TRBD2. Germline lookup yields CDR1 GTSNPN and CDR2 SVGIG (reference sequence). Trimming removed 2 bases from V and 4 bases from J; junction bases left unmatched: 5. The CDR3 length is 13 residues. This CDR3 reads CAWSREGSYEQYF. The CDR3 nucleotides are TGTGCCTGGAGTAGGGAGGGATCTTACGAGCAGTACTTC.

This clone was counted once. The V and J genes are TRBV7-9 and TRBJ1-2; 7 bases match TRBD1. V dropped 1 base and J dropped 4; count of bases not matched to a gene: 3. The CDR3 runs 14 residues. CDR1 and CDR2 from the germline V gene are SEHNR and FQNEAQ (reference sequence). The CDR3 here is CASSLDWTGYGYTF. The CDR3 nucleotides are TGTGCCAGCAGCTTAGATTGGACAGGCTATGGCTACACCTTC.

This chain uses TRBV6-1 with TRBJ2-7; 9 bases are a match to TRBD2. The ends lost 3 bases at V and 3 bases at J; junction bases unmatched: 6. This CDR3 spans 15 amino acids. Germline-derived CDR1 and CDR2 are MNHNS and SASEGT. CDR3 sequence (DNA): TGTGCCAGCAGTGATGGGGCTAGCGGGATCTACGAGCAGTACTTC. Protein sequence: CASSDGASGIYEQYF.

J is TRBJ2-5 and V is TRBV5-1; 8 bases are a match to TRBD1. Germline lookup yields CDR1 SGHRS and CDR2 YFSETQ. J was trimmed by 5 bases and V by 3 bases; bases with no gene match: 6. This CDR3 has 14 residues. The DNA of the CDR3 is TGCGCCAGCAGCTCCCAGGGGGCGCGGGAGACCCAGTACTTC. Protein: CASSSQGARETQYF.

CDR3 sequence (DNA): TGCGCCAGCAGCCTAAGCCCTGGGACAGGTATAGGGAATGAGCAGTTCTTC. Its protein product is CASSLSPGTGIGNEQFF. The chain is built from TRBV4-3 and TRBJ2-1; 8 bases agree with TRBD1. This CDR3 contains 17 residues. V trimming: 4 bases; J trimming: 7 bases; junction bases outside the gene matches: 15. CDR1 LGHNA and CDR2 YSLEER come from the germline V gene.